Described below is a single T cell receptor beta chain sequence and its context. The entry originates in a study of T-cell memory formation after mild COVID-19. A single record per CDR3 protein comes from TCRdb applying MiXCR to the 5' RACE reads. The sample has about 430,000 distinct CDR3 sequences; about 20% are singletons. In germline, CDR1 is MNHNY, CDR2 SVGAGI (reference sequence). The CDR3 has 13 amino acids. Trimming took 4 bases from V and 7 from J, leaving 13 bases between them. The source of this sequence is a young man who had mild COVID-19 (a few samples of this study predate the infection). Cell type and time point are not known. The chain has TRBV6-6 and TRBJ2-5; TRBD2 is a possible D gene (5 bases). Sequencing input: PBMCs or a T cell subset sorted from them (not recorded which). The CDR3 region has the DNA TGTGCCAGCAGTTGGACTCGAGACGGGACCCAGTACTTC. Its translation: CASSWTRDGTQYF.